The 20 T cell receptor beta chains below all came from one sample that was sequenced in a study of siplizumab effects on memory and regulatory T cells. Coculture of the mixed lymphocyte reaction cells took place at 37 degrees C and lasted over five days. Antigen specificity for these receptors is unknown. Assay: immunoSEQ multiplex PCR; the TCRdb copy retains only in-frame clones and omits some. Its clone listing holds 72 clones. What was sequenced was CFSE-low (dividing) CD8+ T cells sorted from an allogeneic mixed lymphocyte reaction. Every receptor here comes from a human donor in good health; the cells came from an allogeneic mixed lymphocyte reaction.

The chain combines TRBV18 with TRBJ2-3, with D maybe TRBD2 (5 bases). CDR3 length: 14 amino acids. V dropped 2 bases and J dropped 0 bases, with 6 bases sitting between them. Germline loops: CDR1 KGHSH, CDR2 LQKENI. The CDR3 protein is CASSPEGSTDTQYF. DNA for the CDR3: TGTGCCAGCTCACCAGAGGGTAGCACAGATACGCAGTATTTT.

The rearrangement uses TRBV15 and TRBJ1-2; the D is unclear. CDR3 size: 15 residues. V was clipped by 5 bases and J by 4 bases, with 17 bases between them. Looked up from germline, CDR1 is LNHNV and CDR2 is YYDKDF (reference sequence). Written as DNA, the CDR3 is TGTGCCACCAGCGTGTCGTGTGGAAAGACCTATGGCTACACCTTC. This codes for CATSVSCGKTYGYTF. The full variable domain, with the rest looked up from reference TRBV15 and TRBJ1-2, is DAMVIQNPRYQVTQFGKPVTLSCSQTLNHNVMYWYQQKSSQAPKLLFHYYDKDFNNEADTPDNFQSRRPNTSFCFLDIRSPGLGDTAMYLCATSVSCGKTYGYTFGSGTRLTVV.

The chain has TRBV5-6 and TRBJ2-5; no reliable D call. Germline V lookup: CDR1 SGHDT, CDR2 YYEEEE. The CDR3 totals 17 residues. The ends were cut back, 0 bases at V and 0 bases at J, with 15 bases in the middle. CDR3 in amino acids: CASSLVASPQDQETQYF. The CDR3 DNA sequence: TGTGCCAGCAGCTTGGTGGCGTCTCCCCAGGACCAAGAGACCCAGTACTTC.

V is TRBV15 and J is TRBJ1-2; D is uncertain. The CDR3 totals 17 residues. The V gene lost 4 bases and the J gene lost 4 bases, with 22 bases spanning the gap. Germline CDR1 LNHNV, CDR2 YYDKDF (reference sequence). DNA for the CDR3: TGTGCCACCAGCAATTGTGGAAAGTGTGGAAAGGCCTATGGCTACACCTTC. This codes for CATSNCGKCGKAYGYTF. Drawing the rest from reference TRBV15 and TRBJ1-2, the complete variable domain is DAMVIQNPRYQVTQFGKPVTLSCSQTLNHNVMYWYQQKSSQAPKLLFHYYDKDFNNEADTPDNFQSRRPNTSFCFLDIRSPGLGDTAMYLCATSNCGKCGKAYGYTFGSGTRLTVV.

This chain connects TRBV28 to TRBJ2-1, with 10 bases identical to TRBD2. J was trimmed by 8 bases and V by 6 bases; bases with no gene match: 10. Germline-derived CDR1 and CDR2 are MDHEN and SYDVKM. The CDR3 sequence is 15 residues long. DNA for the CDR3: TGTGCCAGCAGGGGAATAGCGGGAGGTGGCTATGAGCAGTTCTTC. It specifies CASRGIAGGGYEQFF. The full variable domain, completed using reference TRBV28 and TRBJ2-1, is DVKVTQSSRYLVKRTGEKVFLECVQDMDHENMFWYRQDPGLGLRLIYFSYDVKMKEKGDIPEGYSVSREKKERFSLILESASTNQTSMYLCASRGIAGGGYEQFFGPGTRLTVL.

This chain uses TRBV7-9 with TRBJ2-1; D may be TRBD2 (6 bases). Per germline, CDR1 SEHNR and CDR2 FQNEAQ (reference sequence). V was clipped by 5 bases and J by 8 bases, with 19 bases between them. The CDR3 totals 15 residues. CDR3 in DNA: TGTGCCAGCAGCCCAGACAGCCTGGGAGGCGATGAGCAGTTCTTC. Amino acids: CASSPDSLGGDEQFF.

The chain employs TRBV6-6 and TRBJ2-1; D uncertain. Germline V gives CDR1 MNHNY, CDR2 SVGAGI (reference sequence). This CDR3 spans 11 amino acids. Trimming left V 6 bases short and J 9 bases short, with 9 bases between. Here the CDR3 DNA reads TGTGCCAGCAGCCATTCTCCTGAGCAGTTCTTC. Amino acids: CASSHSPEQFF.

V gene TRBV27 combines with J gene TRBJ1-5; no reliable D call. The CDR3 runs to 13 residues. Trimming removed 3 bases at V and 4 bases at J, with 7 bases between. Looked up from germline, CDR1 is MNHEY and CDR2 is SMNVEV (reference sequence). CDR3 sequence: CASSLSGNQPQHF. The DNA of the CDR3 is TGTGCCAGCAGTTTGTCGGGGAATCAGCCCCAGCATTTT.

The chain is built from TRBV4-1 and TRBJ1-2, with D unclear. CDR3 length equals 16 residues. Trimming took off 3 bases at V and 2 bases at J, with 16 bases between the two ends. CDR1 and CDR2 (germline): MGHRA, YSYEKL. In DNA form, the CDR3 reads TGCGCCAGCAGCCAGTATACGTCAACATACAACTATGGCTACACCTTC. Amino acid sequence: CASSQYTSTYNYGYTF.

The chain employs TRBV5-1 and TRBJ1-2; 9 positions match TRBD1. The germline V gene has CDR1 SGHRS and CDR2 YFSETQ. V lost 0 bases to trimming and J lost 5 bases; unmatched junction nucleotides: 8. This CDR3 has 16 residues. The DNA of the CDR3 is TGCGCCAGCAGCTTGGAATGGGACAGGGCCGTGTATGGCTACACCTTC. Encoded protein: CASSLEWDRAVYGYTF.

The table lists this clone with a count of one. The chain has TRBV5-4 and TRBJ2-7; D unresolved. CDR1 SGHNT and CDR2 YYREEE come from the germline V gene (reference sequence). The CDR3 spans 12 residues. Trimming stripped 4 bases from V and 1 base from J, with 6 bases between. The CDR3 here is CASSGISYEQYF. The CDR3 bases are TGTGCCAGCAGCGGGATTTCCTACGAGCAGTACTTC.

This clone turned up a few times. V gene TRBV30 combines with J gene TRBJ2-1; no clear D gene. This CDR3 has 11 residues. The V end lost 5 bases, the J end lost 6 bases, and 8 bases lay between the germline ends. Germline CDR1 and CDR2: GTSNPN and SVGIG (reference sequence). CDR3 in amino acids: CAWDNTNEQFF. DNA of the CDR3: TGTGCCTGGGATAACACCAATGAGCAGTTCTTC.

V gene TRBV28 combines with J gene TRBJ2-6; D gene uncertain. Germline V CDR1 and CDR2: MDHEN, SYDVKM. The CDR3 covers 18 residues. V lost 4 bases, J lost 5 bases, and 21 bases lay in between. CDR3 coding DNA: TGTGCCAGCAGTTGGAAGCTTTTGACACAAAGTCGGGCCAACGTCCTGACTTTC. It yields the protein CASSWKLLTQSRANVLTF. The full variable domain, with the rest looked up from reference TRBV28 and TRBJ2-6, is DVKVTQSSRYLVKRTGEKVFLECVQDMDHENMFWYRQDPGLGLRLIYFSYDVKMKEKGDIPEGYSVSREKKERFSLILESASTNQTSMYLCASSWKLLTQSRANVLTFGAGSRLTVL.

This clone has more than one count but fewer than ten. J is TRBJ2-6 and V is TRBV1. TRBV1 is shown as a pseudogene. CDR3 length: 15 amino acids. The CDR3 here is CTSRPCQSRANVLTF. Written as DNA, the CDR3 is TGCACCAGCAGGCCCTGCCAAAGTCGGGCCAACGTCCTGACTTTC.

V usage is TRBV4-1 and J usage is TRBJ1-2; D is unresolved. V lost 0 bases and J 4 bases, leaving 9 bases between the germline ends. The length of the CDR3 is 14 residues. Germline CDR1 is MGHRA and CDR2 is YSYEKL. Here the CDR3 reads CASSQDPGRYGYTF. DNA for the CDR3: TGCGCCAGCAGCCAAGATCCGGGCCGCTATGGCTACACCTTC.

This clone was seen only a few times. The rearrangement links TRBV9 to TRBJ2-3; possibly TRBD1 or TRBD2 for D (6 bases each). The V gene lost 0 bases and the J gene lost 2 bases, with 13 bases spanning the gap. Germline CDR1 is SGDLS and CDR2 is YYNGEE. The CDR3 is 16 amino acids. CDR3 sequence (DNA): TGTGCCAGCAGCGTAGGAGGAGGGGGGCCCACAGATACGCAGTATTTT. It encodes CASSVGGGGPTDTQYF.

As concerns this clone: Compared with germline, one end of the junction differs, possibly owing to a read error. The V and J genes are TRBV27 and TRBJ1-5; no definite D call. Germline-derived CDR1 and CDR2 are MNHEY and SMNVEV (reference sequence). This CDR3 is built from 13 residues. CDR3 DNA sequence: TGTGCCAACAGTTTGTCGGGGAATCAGCCCCAGCATTTT. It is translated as CANSLSGNQPQHF.

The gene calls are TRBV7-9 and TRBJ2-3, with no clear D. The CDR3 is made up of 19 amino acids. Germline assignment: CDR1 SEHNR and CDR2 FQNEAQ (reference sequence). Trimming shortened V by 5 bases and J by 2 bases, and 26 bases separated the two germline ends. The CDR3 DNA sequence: TGTGCCAGCAGCCCGCCTCTCAGTCTGATGGGAAGCCACACAGATACGCAGTATTTT. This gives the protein CASSPPLSLMGSHTDTQYF.

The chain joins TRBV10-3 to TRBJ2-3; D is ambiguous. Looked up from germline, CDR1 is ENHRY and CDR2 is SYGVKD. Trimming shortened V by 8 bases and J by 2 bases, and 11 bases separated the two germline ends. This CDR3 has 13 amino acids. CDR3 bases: TGTGCCATCGCGCTAGACTCCACAGATACGCAGTATTTT. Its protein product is CAIALDSTDTQYF.

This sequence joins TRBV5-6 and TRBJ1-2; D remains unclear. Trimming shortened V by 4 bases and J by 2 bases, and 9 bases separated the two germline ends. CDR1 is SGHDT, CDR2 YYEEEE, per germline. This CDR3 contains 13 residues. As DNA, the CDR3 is TGTGCCAGCAGCATGACGGGGAACTATGGCTACACCTTC. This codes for CASSMTGNYGYTF.